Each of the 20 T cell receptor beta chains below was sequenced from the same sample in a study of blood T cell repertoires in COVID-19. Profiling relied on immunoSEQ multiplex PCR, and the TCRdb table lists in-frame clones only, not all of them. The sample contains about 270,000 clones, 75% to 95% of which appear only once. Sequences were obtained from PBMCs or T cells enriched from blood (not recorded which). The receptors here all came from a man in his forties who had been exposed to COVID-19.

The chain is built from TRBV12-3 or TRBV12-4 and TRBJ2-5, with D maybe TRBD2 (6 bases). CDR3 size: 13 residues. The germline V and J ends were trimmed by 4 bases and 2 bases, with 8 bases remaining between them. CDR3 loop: CASSSEGQETQYF. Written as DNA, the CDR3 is TGTGCCAGCAGTTCGGAGGGACAAGAGACCCAGTACTTC.

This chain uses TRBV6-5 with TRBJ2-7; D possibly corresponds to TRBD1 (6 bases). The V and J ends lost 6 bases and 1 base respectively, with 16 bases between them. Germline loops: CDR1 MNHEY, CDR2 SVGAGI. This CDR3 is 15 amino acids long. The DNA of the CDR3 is TGTGCCAGCAGACTCGCATTGACAGGTTCCTACGAGCAGTACTTC. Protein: CASRLALTGSYEQYF.

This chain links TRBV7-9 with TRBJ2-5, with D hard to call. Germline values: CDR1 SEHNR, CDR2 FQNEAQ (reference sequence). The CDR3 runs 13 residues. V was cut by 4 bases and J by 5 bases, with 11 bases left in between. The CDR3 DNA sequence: TGTGCCAGCAGCTCCTCGTGGGCGGAGACCCAGTACTTC. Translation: CASSSSWAETQYF.

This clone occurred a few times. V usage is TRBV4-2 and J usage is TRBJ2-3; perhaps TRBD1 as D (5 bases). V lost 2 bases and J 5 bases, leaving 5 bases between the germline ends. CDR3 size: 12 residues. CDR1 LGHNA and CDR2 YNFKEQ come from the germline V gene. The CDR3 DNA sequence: TGTGCCAGCAGCCAACAGGGAGATACGCAGTATTTT. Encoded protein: CASSQQGDTQYF.

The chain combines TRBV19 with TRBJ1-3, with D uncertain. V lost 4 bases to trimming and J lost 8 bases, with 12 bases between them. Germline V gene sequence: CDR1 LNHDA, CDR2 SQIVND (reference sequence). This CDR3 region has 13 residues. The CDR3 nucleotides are TGTGCCAGTAGTACCCCTCAACGGTACACCATATATTTT. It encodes CASSTPQRYTIYF.

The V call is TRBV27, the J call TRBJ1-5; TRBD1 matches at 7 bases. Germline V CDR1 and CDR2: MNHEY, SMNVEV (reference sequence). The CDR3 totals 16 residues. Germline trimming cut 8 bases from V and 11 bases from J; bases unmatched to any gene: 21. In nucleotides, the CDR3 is TGTGCCAGCTCAGTTAGTGTTGGGACAGTTAATTATTCCCAGCATTTT. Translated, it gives CASSVSVGTVNYSQHF.

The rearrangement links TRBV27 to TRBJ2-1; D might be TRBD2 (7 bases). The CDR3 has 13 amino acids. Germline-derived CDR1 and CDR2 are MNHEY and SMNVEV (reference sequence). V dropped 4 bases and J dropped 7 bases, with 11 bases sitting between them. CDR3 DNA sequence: TGTGCCAGCAGTTGGGGGGGCGGGAATGAGCAGTTCTTC. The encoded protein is CASSWGGGNEQFF.

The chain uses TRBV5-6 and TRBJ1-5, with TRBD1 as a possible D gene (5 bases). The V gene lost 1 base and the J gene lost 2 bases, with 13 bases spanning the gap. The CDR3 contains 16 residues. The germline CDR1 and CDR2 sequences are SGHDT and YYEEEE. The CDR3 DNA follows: TGTGCCAGCAGCTTGACTGGCGACAGAGGCAATCAGCCCCAGCATTTT. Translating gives CASSLTGDRGNQPQHF.

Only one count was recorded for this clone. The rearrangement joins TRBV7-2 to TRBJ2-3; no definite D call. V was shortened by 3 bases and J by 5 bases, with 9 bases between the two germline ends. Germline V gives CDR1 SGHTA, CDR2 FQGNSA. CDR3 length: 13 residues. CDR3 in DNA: TGTGCCAGCAGCTTTCACAGTAAAGATACGCAGTATTTT. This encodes CASSFHSKDTQYF.

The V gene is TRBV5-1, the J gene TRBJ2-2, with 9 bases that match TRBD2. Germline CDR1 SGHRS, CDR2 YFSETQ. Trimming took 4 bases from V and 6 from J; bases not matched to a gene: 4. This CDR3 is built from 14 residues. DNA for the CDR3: TGCGCCAGCAGCGTTAGCGGGAGTTCCGGGGAGCTGTTTTTT. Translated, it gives CASSVSGSSGELFF.

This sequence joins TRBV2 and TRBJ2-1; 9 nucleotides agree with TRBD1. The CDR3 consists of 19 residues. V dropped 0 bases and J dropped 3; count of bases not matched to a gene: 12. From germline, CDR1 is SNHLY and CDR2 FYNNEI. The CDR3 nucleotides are TGTGCCAGCAGTGAAGCGCTTTGGTGGGACAGGGAAAACTACAATGAGCAGTTCTTC. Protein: CASSEALWWDRENYNEQFF.

The CDR3 DNA follows: TGCGCCAGCAGCCCCGGGACTAGCGGGAGGGATTTTGAGCAGTTCTTC. This sequence encodes CASSPGTSGRDFEQFF. The chain is built from TRBV4-3 and TRBJ2-1; 16 bases align to TRBD2. Germline trimming cut 4 bases from V and 9 bases from J; bases unmatched to any gene: 6. CDR1 LGHNA and CDR2 YSLEER come from the germline V gene. This CDR3 has 16 amino acids.

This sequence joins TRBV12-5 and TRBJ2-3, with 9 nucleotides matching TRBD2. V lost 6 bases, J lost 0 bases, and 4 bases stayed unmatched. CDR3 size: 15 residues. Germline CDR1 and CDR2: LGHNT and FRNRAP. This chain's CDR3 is CASGSSGESTDTQYF. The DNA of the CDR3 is TGTGCTAGTGGCTCTAGCGGGGAGAGCACAGATACGCAGTATTTT.

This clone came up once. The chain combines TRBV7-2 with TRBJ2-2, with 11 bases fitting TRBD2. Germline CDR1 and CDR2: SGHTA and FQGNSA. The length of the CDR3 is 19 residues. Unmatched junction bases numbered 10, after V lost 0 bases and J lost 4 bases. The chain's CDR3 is CASSLARVAGGSSTGELFF. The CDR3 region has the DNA TGTGCCAGCAGCTTAGCGCGGGTAGCGGGAGGGAGTAGCACCGGGGAGCTGTTTTTT.

The CDR3, as DNA: TGTGCCAGCAGGTTACAGGGGCCGGGTATCACCGGGGAGCTGTTTTTT. It codes for CASRLQGPGITGELFF. The chain links TRBV27 to TRBJ2-2, with TRBD1 matching over 7 bases. V was pared by 6 bases and J by 4 bases, with 11 bases of the junction left unmatched. This CDR3 has 16 amino acids. The V gene's germline CDR1 is MNHEY and CDR2 SMNVEV (reference sequence).

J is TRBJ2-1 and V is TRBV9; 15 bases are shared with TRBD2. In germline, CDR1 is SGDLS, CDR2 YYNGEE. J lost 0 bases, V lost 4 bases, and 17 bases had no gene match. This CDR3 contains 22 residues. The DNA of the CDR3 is TGTGCCAGCAGCCCAGGGACAGTTGGGCGGACTAGCGGGAGGGCCTCCTACAATGAGCAGTTCTTC. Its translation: CASSPGTVGRTSGRASYNEQFF.

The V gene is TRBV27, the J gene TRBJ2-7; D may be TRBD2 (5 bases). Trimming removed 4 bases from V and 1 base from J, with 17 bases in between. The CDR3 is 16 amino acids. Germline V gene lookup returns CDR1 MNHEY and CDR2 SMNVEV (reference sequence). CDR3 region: CASSSNPGVISYEQYF. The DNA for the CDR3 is TGTGCCAGCAGTTCCAACCCCGGGGTCATATCCTACGAGCAGTACTTC.

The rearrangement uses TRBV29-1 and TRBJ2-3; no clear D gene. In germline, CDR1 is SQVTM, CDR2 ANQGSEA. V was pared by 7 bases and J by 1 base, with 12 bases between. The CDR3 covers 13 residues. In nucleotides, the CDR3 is TGCAGCGCTACTCCCAGGCGCACAGATACGCAGTATTTT. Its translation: CSATPRRTDTQYF.

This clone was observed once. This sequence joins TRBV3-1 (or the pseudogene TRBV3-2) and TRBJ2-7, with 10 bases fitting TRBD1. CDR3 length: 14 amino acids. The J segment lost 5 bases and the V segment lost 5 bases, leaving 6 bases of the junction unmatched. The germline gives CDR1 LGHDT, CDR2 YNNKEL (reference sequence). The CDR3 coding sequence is TGTGCCAGCAGCGAAACCGGGACAGGGGACGAGCAGTACTTC. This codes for CASSETGTGDEQYF.

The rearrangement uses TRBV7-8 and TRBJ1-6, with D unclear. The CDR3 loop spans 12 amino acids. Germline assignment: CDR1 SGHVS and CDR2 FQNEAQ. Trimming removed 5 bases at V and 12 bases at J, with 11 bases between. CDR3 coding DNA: TGTGCCAGCAGCCTATCAGACTTACCCCTCCACTTT. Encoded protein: CASSLSDLPLHF. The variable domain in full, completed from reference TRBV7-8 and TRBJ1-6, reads GAGVSQSPRYKVAKRGQDVALRCDPISGHVSLFWYQQALGQGPEFLTYFQNEAQLDKSGLPSDRFFAERPEGSVSTLKIQRTQQEDSAVYLCASSLSDLPLHFGNGTRLTVT.